This T cell receptor (beta chain) was sequenced during a study of CD8+ T cells in alopecia areata. In the study overall: The study gave treated patients oral tofacitinib at 5 to 10 mg twice daily.

Treatment described: oral pan-JAK inhibitor, 5-10 mg twice daily. As the sequencing template, cDNA was produced by extracting RNA and reverse transcribing it. The assay was immunoSEQ multiplex PCR, and TCRdb's table has in-frame clones only and misses some. The data show 190,000 or so clones, with about three fifths seen just once and around 12% held by the top ten. Germline loops: CDR1 GTSNPN, CDR2 SVGIG (reference sequence). Trimming at V came to 4 bases and at J to 6 bases, leaving 12 bases not matched to a gene. The length of the CDR3 is 14 residues. The rearrangement links TRBV30 to TRBJ2-7; 7 nucleotides match TRBD1. Sequenced here: CD8+ T cells sorted from blood, sampled at week 24, from a patient treated with tofacitinib. This receptor was obtained from a human donor with alopecia areata. CDR3 amino acids: CAWIPTGARGEQYF. The CDR3 nucleotides read TGTGCCTGGATCCCCACAGGGGCGAGGGGCGAGCAGTACTTC.